The 22 T cell receptor beta chains below were found in one sample sequenced in a study of radiotherapy plus CTLA-4 blockade in lung cancer. Clones were sequenced by immunoSEQ multiplex PCR, and TCRdb holds only the in-frame ones, with some missing. Of 95,000 to 150,000 clones listed, 80% to 90% are singletons. The sequences come from peripheral blood, collected from a patient treated with radiotherapy plus ipilimumab. The receptors were gathered from a human donor with non-small cell lung cancer that progressed on radiotherapy plus ipilimumab.

This chain links TRBV9 with TRBJ2-4; D uncertain. CDR1 and CDR2 from the germline V gene are SGDLS and YYNGEE. Trimming took 0 bases from V and 1 from J, leaving 5 bases between them. The length of the CDR3 is 14 residues. The CDR3 sequence: CASSVDVAKNIQYF. For the CDR3, the DNA is TGTGCCAGCAGCGTAGACGTCGCCAAAAACATTCAGTACTTC.

The V call is TRBV6-6, the J call TRBJ2-7, with D tentatively TRBD1 (6 bases). The CDR3 is 13 amino acids. Germline V CDR1 and CDR2: MNHNY, SVGAGI (reference sequence). The germline V and J ends were trimmed by 7 bases and 7 bases, with 17 bases remaining between them. The CDR3 here is CASTSASQGEQYF. CDR3 DNA: TGTGCCAGCACCTCGGCCTCCCAGGGGGAGCAGTACTTC.

The genes are TRBV21-1 and TRBJ2-4; the tabulated D call, TRBD1, remains unverified against the DNA. TRBV21-1 is a recognized pseudogene. This CDR3 has 14 amino acids. CDR3 DNA: TGTGCCAGCGGGCAGCCGGACATCAAAAACATTCAGTACTTC. Its protein is CASGQPDIKNIQYF.

The sample holds one count of this clone. The chain joins TRBV12-5 to TRBJ2-1; 7 positions agree with TRBD1. This CDR3 is 14 amino acids long. V lost 9 bases, J lost 6 bases, and 11 bases stayed unmatched. Germline CDR1 is LGHNT and CDR2 is FRNRAP. The CDR3 coding sequence is TGTGCTAGCTCTAGACGACAGGGAAGCAATGAGCAGTTCTTC. The encoded protein is CASSRRQGSNEQFF.

The chain has TRBV2 and TRBJ2-7; no definite D call. V was clipped by 3 bases and J by 0 bases, with 9 bases between them. The length of the CDR3 is 14 residues. Germline V gives CDR1 SNHLY, CDR2 FYNNEI. The CDR3 sequence: CASSDGESSYEQYF. Written as DNA, the CDR3 is TGTGCCAGCAGTGATGGGGAAAGCTCCTACGAGCAGTACTTC. The variable domain in full, completed from reference TRBV2 and TRBJ2-7, reads EPEVTQTPSHQVTQMGQEVILRCVPISNHLYFYWYRQILGQKVEFLVSFYNNEISEKSEIFDDQFSVERPDGSNFTLKIRSTKLEDSAMYFCASSDGESSYEQYFGPGTRLTVT.

The rearrangement uses TRBV11-3 and TRBJ2-2; TRBD2 might be the D (6 bases). Trimming took off 0 bases at V and 3 bases at J, with 17 bases between the two ends. Per germline, CDR1 SGHNT and CDR2 YENEEA. This CDR3 contains 18 residues. This chain's CDR3 is CASSLDQAGRLDTGELFF. The DNA of the CDR3 is TGTGCCAGCAGCTTAGATCAGGCGGGGCGTCTTGACACCGGGGAGCTGTTTTTT.

The chain uses TRBV19 and TRBJ2-5, with a possible D match to TRBD2 (6 bases). The CDR3 totals 14 residues. The V end was cut by 4 bases, the J end by 5 bases, with 14 bases between. Germline CDR1 and CDR2: LNHDA and SQIVND (reference sequence). This CDR3 reads CASSKEGVGETQYF. As DNA, the CDR3 is TGTGCCAGTAGTAAGGAGGGTGTCGGGGAGACCCAGTACTTC.

The CDR3 coding sequence is TGTGCCAGCTCACCACCGATTGGCGGGAGGGTTAGCACCGGGGAGCTGTTTTTT. Translation gives CASSPPIGGRVSTGELFF. V usage is TRBV18 and J usage is TRBJ2-2; 9 bases are shared with TRBD2. J was trimmed by 4 bases and V by 0 bases; bases with no gene match: 9. The CDR3 sequence is 18 residues long. Germline assignment: CDR1 KGHSH and CDR2 LQKENI. Together with reference TRBV18 and TRBJ2-2, the CDR3 gives the full variable domain: NAGVMQNPRHLVRRRGQEARLRCSPMKGHSHVYWYRQLPEEGLKFMVYLQKENIIDESGMPKERFSAEFPKEGPSILRIQQVVRGDSAAYFCASSPPIGGRVSTGELFFGEGSRLTVL.

This chain links TRBV13 with TRBJ2-1; unclear D gene. The V and J ends lost 4 bases and 3 bases respectively, with 16 bases between them. The germline CDR1 and CDR2 sequences are PRHDT and FYEKMQ (reference sequence). This CDR3 spans 16 amino acids. The CDR3 loop reads CASSSRVSPIYNEQFF. CDR3 in DNA: TGTGCCAGCAGCTCCCGGGTCTCGCCAATCTACAATGAGCAGTTCTTC.

This chain joins TRBV15 and TRBJ2-2; 8 bases are a match to TRBD1. J gave up 4 bases and V 3 bases, and 4 bases lay outside the gene matches. This CDR3 has 15 amino acids. Germline-derived CDR1 and CDR2 are LNHNV and YYDKDF (reference sequence). Here the CDR3 reads CATSRDRVFTGELFF. In nucleotides, the CDR3 is TGTGCCACCAGCAGGGACAGGGTTTTCACCGGGGAGCTGTTTTTT.

The sample holds one count of this clone. The V call is TRBV13, the J call TRBJ2-7, with D perhaps matching TRBD1 (6 bases). The V end lost 2 bases, the J end lost 5 bases, and 7 bases lay between the germline ends. CDR1 is PRHDT and CDR2 is FYEKMQ in the germline V gene (reference sequence). The CDR3 has 12 amino acids. The CDR3 region has the DNA TGTGCCAGCAGCTTAACAGGGAACGAGCAGTACTTC. The encoded protein is CASSLTGNEQYF. Filled out from reference TRBV13 and TRBJ2-7, the complete variable domain reads AAGVIQSPRHLIKEKRETATLKCYPIPRHDTVYWYQQGPGQDPQFLISFYEKMQSDKGSIPDRFSAQQFSDYHSELNMSSLELGDSALYFCASSLTGNEQYFGPGTRLTVT.

CDR3 in amino acids: CASSLAGGPSEQYF. CDR3 sequence (DNA): TGTGCCAGCAGCTTGGCGGGAGGGCCCAGCGAGCAGTACTTC. The genes are TRBV7-9 and TRBJ2-7; 9 bases map to TRBD2. With 3 bases clipped from V and 6 bases from J, the junction kept 6 bases outside the gene matches. CDR3 size: 14 residues. The germline CDR1 and CDR2 sequences are SEHNR and FQNEAQ (reference sequence).

This rearrangement joins TRBV9 to TRBJ1-3, with D possibly being TRBD1 (5 bases). V lost 3 bases and J 1 base, leaving 11 bases between the germline ends. Germline V gene data show CDR1 as SGDLS and CDR2 as YYNGEE. The CDR3 has 15 amino acids. The CDR3 spells CASSAGGGSGNTIYF. CDR3 DNA: TGTGCCAGCAGCGCCGGGGGAGGGTCTGGAAACACCATATATTTT. Looking up the rest from reference TRBV9 and TRBJ1-3 gives the full variable domain: DSGVTQTPKHLITATGQRVTLRCSPRSGDLSVYWYQQSLDQGLQFLIQYYNGEERAKGNILERFSAQQFPDLHSELNLSSLELGDSALYFCASSAGGGSGNTIYFGEGSWLTVV.

This clone has more than one count but fewer than ten. The chain couples TRBV6-6 to TRBJ1-2; D is unclear. V lost 4 bases to trimming and J lost 7 bases, with 7 bases between them. From germline, CDR1 is MNHNY and CDR2 SVGAGI (reference sequence). The CDR3 is 11 amino acids. The DNA for the CDR3 is TGTGCCAGCAGTTCCCCACGTGGCTACACCTTC. Translation: CASSSPRGYTF.

The chain joins TRBV28 to TRBJ2-1, with unresolved D. Germline lookup yields CDR1 MDHEN and CDR2 SYDVKM. The CDR3 is 11 amino acids. Trimming stripped 7 bases from V and 5 bases from J, with 6 bases between. The CDR3 DNA follows: TGTGCCAGCATTTCTAACAATGAGCAGTTCTTC. Encoded protein: CASISNNEQFF.

This chain connects TRBV6-5 to TRBJ2-7, with D hard to call. The germline V gene encodes CDR1 MNHEY and CDR2 SVGAGI. This CDR3 spans 11 amino acids. Trimming left V 8 bases short and J 1 base short, with 6 bases between. The CDR3 here is CASSGSYEQYF. The DNA of the CDR3 is TGTGCCAGCTCGGGTTCCTACGAGCAGTACTTC.

The V gene is TRBV9, the J gene TRBJ2-3; D is perhaps TRBD1 (6 bases). The CDR3 has 14 amino acids. Deletions cut 4 bases from V and 1 base from J, with 10 bases between. CDR1 SGDLS and CDR2 YYNGEE come from the germline V gene. The CDR3 DNA reads TGTGCCAGCAGCAAGCGGACAGGCACAGATACGCAGTATTTT. Translating gives CASSKRTGTDTQYF.

This clone has more than one count but fewer than ten. The chain recombines TRBV19 with TRBJ2-1, with 12 bases identical to TRBD2. In germline, CDR1 is LNHDA, CDR2 SQIVND (reference sequence). J gave up 10 bases and V 5 bases, and 6 bases lay outside the gene matches. The CDR3 length is 14 residues. CDR3 sequence reads: CASSWTSGMGEQFF. In nucleotides, the CDR3 is TGTGCCAGTAGTTGGACTAGCGGGATGGGAGAGCAGTTCTTC. Complete variable domain (other parts from reference TRBV19 and TRBJ2-1): DGGITQSPKYLFRKEGQNVTLSCEQNLNHDAMYWYRQDPGQGLRLIYYSQIVNDFQKGDIAEGYSVSREKKESFPLTVTSAQKNPTAFYLCASSWTSGMGEQFFGPGTRLTVL.

V is TRBV7-9 and J is TRBJ2-2, with D possibly matching TRBD1 (5 bases). The CDR3 runs 17 residues. V dropped 1 base and J dropped 5 bases, with 17 bases sitting between them. Looked up from germline, CDR1 is SEHNR and CDR2 is FQNEAQ (reference sequence). CDR3 region: CASSLGAGRQRTGELFF. CDR3 DNA sequence: TGTGCCAGCAGCTTAGGGGCAGGGCGCCAACGGACCGGGGAGCTGTTTTTT.

Only one count was recorded for this clone. This sequence joins TRBV27 and TRBJ2-2; no clear D. V was clipped by 6 bases and J by 2 bases, with 7 bases between them. Germline values: CDR1 MNHEY, CDR2 SMNVEV (reference sequence). This CDR3 has 13 residues. CDR3 sequence: CASRRPNTGELFF. CDR3 DNA sequence: TGTGCCAGCAGACGTCCTAACACCGGGGAGCTGTTTTTT.

CDR3 coding DNA: TGTGCCAGCAGCCCACGGGGGTGGCCGGGTTCTACGTACACTGAAGCTTTCTTT. Its translation: CASSPRGWPGSTYTEAFF. This rearrangement joins TRBV27 to TRBJ1-1, with D perhaps matching TRBD1 (5 bases). Germline CDR1 MNHEY, CDR2 SMNVEV (reference sequence). The CDR3 has 18 residues. V was shortened by 6 bases and J by 3 bases, with 26 bases between the two germline ends.

J is TRBJ1-2 and V is TRBV7-9, with 8 bases that match TRBD1. The germline V gene encodes CDR1 SEHNR and CDR2 FQNEAQ (reference sequence). V shed 5 bases, J shed 7 bases, and the junction held 12 bases outside the gene matches. The CDR3 contains 15 residues. This CDR3 is CASSPDRQGAGGYTF. The CDR3 nucleotides are TGTGCCAGCAGCCCCGACCGTCAGGGGGCAGGTGGCTACACCTTC.